This entry is about one T cell receptor beta chain. The study separated CD4+ cells into CD45RA+ naive and CD45RA-negative memory subsets. The source of the sample is a study of shared clonotypes between healthy human individuals. Study overall: Researchers drew samples from a couple of women and three men aged 18 to 49.

V shed 4 bases and J shed 0 bases, with 10 bases lying between them. CDR1 and CDR2 (germline): SGHNT, YYREEE (reference sequence). The CDR3 runs to 15 residues. Deep-level settings were used for running the assay. Only in-frame clones appear in the TCRdb table, and some are missing; sequencing was by immunoSEQ multiplex PCR. The data show some 650,000 clones, less than 98% seen once. The rearrangement joins TRBV5-4 to TRBJ2-2; D gene unclear. The sequence derives from a woman in her twenties or thirties in good health. The sequenced material came from naive CD4+ T cells sorted from blood. Subset: CD45RA+ positively selected. CDR3 residues: CASSRLGTNTGELFF. The DNA of the CDR3 is TGTGCCAGCAGCCGACTGGGAACGAACACCGGGGAGCTGTTTTTT.